These 14 T cell receptor beta chains were all obtained from the same sample, sequenced in a study of PD-L1 blockade in urothelial cancer. TCRdb's table, derived via immunoSEQ multiplex PCR, lists solely in-frame clones and lacks some. The profile shows 35,000 to 55,000 clones, 81% of them singletons. The input for sequencing was PBMCs, taken around atezolizumab (anti-PD-L1) treatment. The source of these receptors is an older man with urothelial cancer.

This clone was detected once. The genes are TRBV29-1 and TRBJ2-2; weak D call: TRBD1 (6 bases). The V end lost 4 bases, the J end lost 4 bases, and 10 bases lay between the germline ends. In germline, CDR1 is SQVTM, CDR2 ANQGSEA. The CDR3 runs 13 residues. CDR3 region: CSVGGTSTGELFF. The CDR3 DNA follows: TGCAGCGTTGGAGGGACAAGCACCGGGGAGCTGTTTTTT.

V gene TRBV2 combines with J gene TRBJ1-1, with 11 bases that match TRBD1. Trimming removed 6 bases from V and 4 bases from J; junction bases left unmatched: 4. The CDR3 runs 14 residues. CDR1 SNHLY and CDR2 FYNNEI come from the germline V gene. The CDR3 nucleotides read TGTGCCAGCAGGCTGGGGACAGGGGGCACTGAAGCTTTCTTT. It specifies CASRLGTGGTEAFF.

The rearrangement links TRBV2 to TRBJ1-4; D is unresolved. The CDR3 totals 11 residues. The germline CDR1 and CDR2 sequences are SNHLY and FYNNEI. V was trimmed by 4 bases and J by 10 bases, leaving 7 bases between them. This CDR3 reads CASSGAGKLFF. In DNA form, the CDR3 reads TGTGCCAGCAGTGGGGCCGGAAAACTGTTTTTT.

The CDR3 loop is CASSWGQRAAAFF. The CDR3 nucleotides read TGTGCCAGCAGCTGGGGACAGAGGGCTGCAGCTTTCTTT. The V call is TRBV5-4, the J call TRBJ1-1; 7 positions match TRBD1. This CDR3 is 13 amino acids long. The V gene end was trimmed by 3 bases and the J gene end by 10 bases; junction bases not matched to a gene: 9. Per germline, CDR1 SGHNT and CDR2 YYREEE (reference sequence). Together with reference TRBV5-4 and TRBJ1-1, the CDR3 gives the full variable domain: ETGVTQSPTHLIKTRGQQVTLRCSSQSGHNTVSWYQQALGQGPQFIFQYYREEENGRGNFPPRFSGLQFPNYSSELNVNALELDDSALYLCASSWGQRAAAFFGQGTRLTVV.

This clone has a single count. This chain uses TRBV27 with TRBJ1-1; TRBD1 might be the D (6 bases). Germline CDR1 MNHEY, CDR2 SMNVEV (reference sequence). This CDR3 contains 14 residues. V lost 5 bases to trimming and J lost 4 bases, with 14 bases between them. The CDR3 protein is CASSPLDSFTEAFF. In nucleotides, the CDR3 is TGTGCCAGCAGTCCCTTGGACAGTTTCACTGAAGCTTTCTTT.

The chain has TRBV7-2 and TRBJ2-7; D might be TRBD2 (7 bases). V lost 0 bases and J 2 bases, leaving 14 bases between the germline ends. This CDR3 spans 16 amino acids. Germline V lookup: CDR1 SGHTA, CDR2 FQGNSA. The CDR3 bases are TGTGCCAGCAGCTTAGCGTTAGGGGGAGGGACCTACGAGCAGTACTTC. Its protein is CASSLALGGGTYEQYF.

This clone was counted only a few times. The chain links TRBV7-9 to TRBJ1-1; D may be TRBD1 (5 bases). The germline V and J ends were trimmed by 2 bases and 4 bases, with 11 bases remaining between them. The CDR3 is made up of 14 amino acids. The germline CDR1 and CDR2 sequences are SEHNR and FQNEAQ (reference sequence). DNA of the CDR3: TGTGCCAGCAGCTTATTGCAGGGAAGCACTGAAGCTTTCTTT. Its protein product is CASSLLQGSTEAFF.

The chain has TRBV28 and TRBJ2-5; 8 bases are a match to TRBD2. V shed 1 base, J shed 2 bases, and the junction held 6 bases outside the gene matches. The CDR3 is 16 residues long. Germline V CDR1 and CDR2: MDHEN, SYDVKM. CDR3 DNA sequence: TGTGCCAGCAGTTTATCCGCGGGAGGTTCTCAAGAGACCCAGTACTTC. Translating it yields CASSLSAGGSQETQYF.

The chain recombines TRBV27 with TRBJ2-7, with 7 positions matching TRBD2. Germline trimming cut 3 bases from V and 6 bases from J; bases unmatched to any gene: 8. The CDR3 has 14 amino acids. Germline assignment: CDR1 MNHEY and CDR2 SMNVEV (reference sequence). CDR3 nucleotides: TGTGCCAGCAGTTTTCTAGCGGCGGAGGGCGAGCAGTACTTC. Its translation: CASSFLAAEGEQYF.

A few counts support this clone. The chain combines TRBV30 with TRBJ1-2; 8 bases align to TRBD1. There are 17 residues in the CDR3. Per germline, CDR1 GTSNPN and CDR2 SVGIG (reference sequence). With 0 bases clipped from V and 3 bases from J, the junction kept 12 bases outside the gene matches. CDR3 DNA: TGTGCCTGGAGTGTCGGACAGGGTGATTTCAGGGACTATGGCTACACCTTC. It is translated as CAWSVGQGDFRDYGYTF.

The gene calls are TRBV4-3 and TRBJ1-2; 10 bases are a match to TRBD1. The CDR3 is 17 residues long. V was pared by 0 bases and J by 7 bases, with 11 bases of the junction left unmatched. Germline assignment: CDR1 LGHNA and CDR2 YSLEER. CDR3 DNA: TGCGCCAGCAGCCAAGAGCATTGGGACAGGGGATATAGTGGCTACACCTTC. This gives the protein CASSQEHWDRGYSGYTF.

The rearrangement uses TRBV5-4 and TRBJ1-1; D remains unclear. Looked up from germline, CDR1 is SGHNT and CDR2 is YYREEE (reference sequence). V was trimmed by 3 bases and J by 1 base, leaving 10 bases between them. The CDR3 is 14 residues long. The CDR3 protein is CASSSPQKNTEAFF. In nucleotides, the CDR3 is TGTGCCAGCAGCTCCCCCCAGAAGAACACTGAAGCTTTCTTT.

The genes are TRBV7-3 and TRBJ2-2; possible D gene TRBD1, 5 bases. Trimming took 5 bases from V and 5 from J, leaving 12 bases between them. The CDR3 sequence is 14 residues long. Germline V lookup: CDR1 SGHTA, CDR2 FQGTGA. CDR3: CASSLGHITGELFF. The CDR3 DNA follows: TGTGCCAGCAGCCTTGGACACATTACCGGGGAGCTGTTTTTT.

The rearrangement uses TRBV7-2 and TRBJ1-2, with D uncertain. Trimming shortened V by 0 bases and J by 8 bases, and 13 bases separated the two germline ends. This CDR3 has 14 residues. In germline, CDR1 is SGHTA, CDR2 FQGNSA. The CDR3 sequence is CASSLARGSSGYTF. CDR3 nucleotide sequence: TGTGCCAGCAGCTTAGCGCGAGGATCTTCGGGCTACACCTTC.